This entry features one T cell receptor beta chain sequence. This record belongs to a study of PD-L1 blockade in urothelial cancer. Study-wide background: At 3 weeks after treatment start (second dose) and again at 6 weeks, blood was analyzed.

Some clones are missing from TCRdb's copy, which holds only in-frame ones; the method was immunoSEQ multiplex PCR. The data hold about 100,000 clones, with 91% observed a single time. The CDR3 sequence is 16 residues long. Unmatched junction bases numbered 11, after V lost 0 bases and J lost 8 bases. CDR1 and CDR2 from the germline V gene are SGDLS and YYNGEE. The TCR originated in a woman older than 75 with urothelial cancer. The source was PBMCs, collected around atezolizumab (anti-PD-L1) treatment. V usage is TRBV9 and J usage is TRBJ2-1; 7 nucleotides align to TRBD1. CDR3 in amino acids: CASSVDPGGRTHEQFF. CDR3 in DNA: TGTGCCAGCAGCGTAGATCCAGGGGGTAGGACCCATGAGCAGTTCTTC. The complete variable domain, with remaining parts taken from reference TRBV9 and TRBJ2-1, reads DSGVTQTPKHLITATGQRVTLRCSPRSGDLSVYWYQQSLDQGLQFLIQYYNGEERAKGNILERFSAQQFPDLHSELNLSSLELGDSALYFCASSVDPGGRTHEQFFGPGTRLTVL.